This T cell receptor beta chain was sequenced during a study of T cells in Graves' hyperthyroidism and ophthalmopathy. Regarding the study as a whole: Ophthalmopathy, as predicted by the model, came a median roughly 6.5 months after the prediction.

Between the trimmed V and J ends, which lost 1 base and 6 bases, there was a span of 15 bases. The CDR3 is 15 amino acids. Germline V CDR1 and CDR2: DFQATT, SNEGSKA (reference sequence). TCR beta CDR3 regions were amplified from RNA transcripts. The HTBI set primed first-round TCR CDR3 RT-PCR. MiXCR, run by TCRdb on the multiplex PCR reads, gives a single entry per CDR3 protein. This sample carries a few hundred thousand distinct CDR3 sequences, around 15% of them seen once, and the ten largest clones take around 30%. This clonotype was recorded at least ten times. Antigen specificity is unknown. Investigators excluded patients with uncontrolled infection, other autoimmune disease, pregnancy or lactation.

Material: blood. The chain joins TRBV20-1 to TRBJ2-2; possibly TRBD1 or TRBD2 for D (5 bases each). The sequence was obtained from a woman in her 50s with Graves' hyperthyroidism that later progressed to Graves' ophthalmopathy. The CDR3 here is CSARGDGVSAGELFF. Here the CDR3 DNA reads TGCAGTGCTAGAGGGGACGGCGTTAGCGCCGGGGAGCTGTTTTTT.